This is a list of T cell receptor beta chains from one sample in a study of CD8 T cells in ankylosing spondylitis. TCRdb processed the 5' RACE reads anew with MiXCR; each CDR3 protein has one entry. The data contain some 180,000 distinct CDR3 sequences, approximately 18% of them singletons. Sequencing was done on a sample of blood, either unsorted or a sorted T cell fraction (not recorded which). The receptors were gathered from a male donor under 30 with ankylosing spondylitis or in good health (not recorded which). The CDR3 runs from the conserved cysteine through the conserved F or W. Each record gives: CDR3 DNA, CDR3 protein, V gene, D gene, J gene, clone size. D genes are given only for firm matches. Clone size, where shown, is once, few, many, or a class for clones that have expanded.

TGTGCCAGCAGTTTAGGACTAGCGGGAGGCTATGAGCAGTTCTTC CASSLGLAGGYEQFF TRBV27 TRBD2 TRBJ2-1 many
TGTGCCACCAGCGTCATTAGCGGGACTAACGGTCCGCGGAATACGCAGTATTTT CATSVISGTNGPRNTQYF TRBV15 TRBD2 TRBJ2-3 many
TGTGCCAGCAGCCAAAGAGGAGCATTTTCCCCGCGGGAGCAGTACTTC CASSQRGAFSPREQYF TRBV3-1 - TRBJ2-7 many
TGCAGTGCTAGGACGCCACTAGCGGGATCTACAGATACGCAGTATTTT CSARTPLAGSTDTQYF TRBV20-1 TRBD2 TRBJ2-3 -
TGTGCCAGCAGTTCGGACAGGGGGTATCAGCCCCAGCATTTT CASSSDRGYQPQHF TRBV6-2/TRBV6-3 TRBD1 TRBJ1-5 -
TGTGCCAGCAGCTCAGGACAGAGTTTCAATGAGCAGTTCTTC CASSSGQSFNEQFF TRBV7-9 - TRBJ2-1 -
TGTGCCAGCAGCCTCGGACAGGGTAGAAACACCATATATTTT CASSLGQGRNTIYF TRBV3-1 TRBD1 TRBJ1-3 once
TGTGCCAGCAGCTTAGGTGGGGCTGGCGAGCAGTACTTC CASSLGGAGEQYF TRBV7-6 - TRBJ2-7 -
TGTGCCAGCAGCCCGCTAGCGGATACCACAGATACGCAGTATTTT CASSPLADTTDTQYF TRBV4-2 TRBD2 TRBJ2-3 many
TGTGCCAGCAGCTTAGTAAGGGAGGGGGTCTACGAGCAGTACTTC CASSLVREGVYEQYF TRBV7-8 - TRBJ2-7 few
TGTGCCATCACCTCGTTGGTGGGTGGCCAGGAGCTGTTTTTT CAITSLVGGQELFF TRBV10-3 - TRBJ2-2 many
TGCAGTGCTAGGGGACGGATTGATTCACCCCTCCACTTT CSARGRIDSPLHF TRBV20-1 - TRBJ1-6 many
TGCGCCAGCAGCTTGGGAGAGGGTCACAGCAACTACGAGCAGTACTTC CASSLGEGHSNYEQYF TRBV5-1 - TRBJ2-7 many
TGTGCCAGCAGTTTACGGTGGATTCAAGAGACCCAGTACTTC CASSLRWIQETQYF TRBV28 - TRBJ2-5 many
TGCGCCAGCAGCCAAGATCCACGGAACACCGGGGAGCTGTTTTTT CASSQDPRNTGELFF TRBV4-3 - TRBJ2-2 -
TGTGCCAGCAGCCAAGATTGGGCGGGAGGGGCCTACAATGAGCAGTTCTTC CASSQDWAGGAYNEQFF TRBV4-2 TRBD2 TRBJ2-1 many
TGTGCCACCAGCAGTGGCGGAAGCTCCTACGAGCAGTACTTC CATSSGGSSYEQYF TRBV15 - TRBJ2-7 many
TGCAGCGTTCCGGACAGCTTGGGGGACTATGGCTACACCTTC CSVPDSLGDYGYTF TRBV29-1 - TRBJ1-2 -
TGCAGTGCTAGAACTAGCGGGACCTACAATGAGCAGTTCTTC CSARTSGTYNEQFF TRBV20-1 TRBD2 TRBJ2-1 many
TGTGCCAGCAGTTACTCCTGGGAAGTTAACACTGAAGCTTTCTTT CASSYSWEVNTEAFF TRBV6-5 - TRBJ1-1 many
TGTGCCAGCCTAAAGGGGGCCGGGAACACTGAAGCTTTCTTT CASLKGAGNTEAFF TRBV11-3 TRBD1 TRBJ1-1 many
TGTGCCAGCAGCTTGGGGCAGGGAGTAAGATTCACCGGGGAGCTGTTTTTT CASSLGQGVRFTGELFF TRBV5-6 - TRBJ2-2 many
TGCAGCGTTAGAAAGGGCGAAAACATTCAGTACTTC CSVRKGENIQYF TRBV29-1 - TRBJ2-4 many
TGTGCCAGCAGTGACACTAGCGGCTCCTACAATGAGCAGTTCTTC CASSDTSGSYNEQFF TRBV6-4 TRBD2 TRBJ2-1 many
TGTGCCAGCAGTCCACCCCATTCCCCTCAGCCCCAGCATTTT CASSPPHSPQPQHF TRBV12-3/TRBV12-4 - TRBJ1-5 many
TGTGCCAGCAGCCAAGACAGGGCCGGGTCCTACAATGAGCAGTTCTTC CASSQDRAGSYNEQFF TRBV4-2 - TRBJ2-1 many
TGTGCCAGCACCGACCAGGGGGGCTTACCGGGAGGTCAGAAGGCGCGTTATGAGCAGTTCTTC CASTDQGGLPGGQKARYEQFF TRBV6-4 - TRBJ2-1 many
TGTGCCAGCTTCCGGGGACACTACAATGAGCAGTTCTTC CASFRGHYNEQFF TRBV12-3/TRBV12-4 - TRBJ2-1 many
TGCAGCGTTGAGACGGGAGGATCCTACGAGCAGTACTTC CSVETGGSYEQYF TRBV29-1 TRBD2 TRBJ2-7 many
TGTGCCAGCGTCGGAAGCGGCTACGAGCAGTACTTC CASVGSGYEQYF TRBV7-9 - TRBJ2-7 many
TGCGCCAGCGCTAATTGGGACAGCGGGAACTACGAGCAGTACTTC CASANWDSGNYEQYF TRBV5-1 - TRBJ2-7 many
TGTGCCAGCAGCTCTCAGGACAGGGACTATGGCTACACCTTC CASSSQDRDYGYTF TRBV7-9 TRBD1 TRBJ1-2 many
TGTGCCAGCAGCATCTATAGGACCGGCTATGGCTACACCTTC CASSIYRTGYGYTF TRBV7-9 - TRBJ1-2 few
TGTGCCAGTAGTTGGCAGGGACAAAATGAGCAGTTCTTC CASSWQGQNEQFF TRBV19 - TRBJ2-1 many
TGCAGCGTTGCCTGGCAGGGTATTGCAGATACGCAGTATTTT CSVAWQGIADTQYF TRBV29-1 - TRBJ2-3 -
TGTGCCAGCAGCTCCGGGACAGTCTCCTACGAGCAGTACTTC CASSSGTVSYEQYF TRBV12-3/TRBV12-4 TRBD1 TRBJ2-7 many
TGTGCCAGTACCTTGCCGGGACGGGGCGTCAATCAGCCCCAGCATTTT CASTLPGRGVNQPQHF TRBV19 - TRBJ1-5 many
TGCAGCGTGCGCCCCATAGGCACCGGGGAGCTGTTTTTT CSVRPIGTGELFF TRBV29-1 - TRBJ2-2 -
TGTGCCAGCAGACTCCGACTAGCGGGAGTTACCGGGGAGCTGTTTTTT CASRLRLAGVTGELFF TRBV2 TRBD2 TRBJ2-2 many
TGTGCCAGCAGTCAAACAGGGGAGGGTGAAGCTTTCTTT CASSQTGEGEAFF TRBV6-2/TRBV6-3 TRBD1 TRBJ1-1 many